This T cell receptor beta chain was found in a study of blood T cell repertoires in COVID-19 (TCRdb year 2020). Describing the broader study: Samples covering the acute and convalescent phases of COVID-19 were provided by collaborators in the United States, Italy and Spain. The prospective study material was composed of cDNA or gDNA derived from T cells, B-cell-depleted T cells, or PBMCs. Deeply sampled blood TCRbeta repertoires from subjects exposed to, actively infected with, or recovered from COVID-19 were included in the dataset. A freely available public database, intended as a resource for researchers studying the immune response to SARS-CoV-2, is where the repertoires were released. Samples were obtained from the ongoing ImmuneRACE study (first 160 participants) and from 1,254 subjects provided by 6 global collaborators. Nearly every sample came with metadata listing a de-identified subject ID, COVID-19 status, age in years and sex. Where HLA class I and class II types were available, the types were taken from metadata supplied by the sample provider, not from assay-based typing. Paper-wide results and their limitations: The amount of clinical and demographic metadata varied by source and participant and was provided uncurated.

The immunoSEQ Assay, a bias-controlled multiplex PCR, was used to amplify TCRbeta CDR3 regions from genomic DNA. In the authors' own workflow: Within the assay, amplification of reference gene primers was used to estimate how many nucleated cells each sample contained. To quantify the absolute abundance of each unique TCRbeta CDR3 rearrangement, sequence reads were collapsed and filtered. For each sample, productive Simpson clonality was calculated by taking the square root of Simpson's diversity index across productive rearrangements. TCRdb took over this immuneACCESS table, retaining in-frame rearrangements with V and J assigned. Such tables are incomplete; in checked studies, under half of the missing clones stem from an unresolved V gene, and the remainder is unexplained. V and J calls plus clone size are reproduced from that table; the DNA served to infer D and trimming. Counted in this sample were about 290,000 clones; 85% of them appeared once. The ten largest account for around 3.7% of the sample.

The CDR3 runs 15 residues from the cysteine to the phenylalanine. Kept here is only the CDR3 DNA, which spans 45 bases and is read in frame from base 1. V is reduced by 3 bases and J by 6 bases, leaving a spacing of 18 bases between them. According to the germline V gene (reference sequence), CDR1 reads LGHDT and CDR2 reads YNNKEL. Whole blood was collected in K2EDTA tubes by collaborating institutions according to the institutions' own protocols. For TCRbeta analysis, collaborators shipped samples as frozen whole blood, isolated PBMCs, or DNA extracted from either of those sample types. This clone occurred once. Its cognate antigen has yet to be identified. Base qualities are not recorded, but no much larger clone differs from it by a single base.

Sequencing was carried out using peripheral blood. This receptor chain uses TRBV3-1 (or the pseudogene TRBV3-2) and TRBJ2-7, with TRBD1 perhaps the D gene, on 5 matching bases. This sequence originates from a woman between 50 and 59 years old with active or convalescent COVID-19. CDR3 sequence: CASSQAGMSLGEQYF. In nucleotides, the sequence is TGTGCCAGCAGCCAGGCAGGGATGAGCTTGGGCGAGCAGTACTTC.